The rows below give T cell receptor beta chains drawn from one sample of a study of blood T cell repertoires in COVID-19. Produced via immunoSEQ multiplex PCR; TCRdb's table is partial and in-frame only. The table has 60,000 to 70,000 clones, 88% seen once. The sample consisted of peripheral blood. Source of these receptors: a woman aged 60-75 years with COVID-19, enrolled during active disease. CDR3s include the opening cysteine and the closing phenylalanine or tryptophan. The D gene is left open where the match is weak. Rows give clone size only sometimes, using once, few, many, or a class for an expanded clone.

clone size	J gene	V gene	D gene	CDR3 protein	CDR3 DNA
NA	TRBJ2-7	TRBV28	TRBD2	CASSSSGAYEQYF	TGTGCCAGCAGTTCTAGCGGGGCCTACGAGCAGTACTTC
NA	TRBJ2-1	TRBV19	TRBD2	CASRGLARHNEQFF	TGTGCCAGTAGGGGACTAGCGAGGCACAATGAGCAGTTCTTC
NA	TRBJ2-7	TRBV6-2/TRBV6-3	NA	CASSYEAGDLYEQYF	TGTGCCAGCAGTTACGAGGCAGGGGATCTCTACGAGCAGTACTTC
few	TRBJ2-2	TRBV7-7	TRBD1	CASSPSGTGGPGELFF	TGTGCCAGCAGCCCATCCGGGACAGGGGGCCCCGGGGAGCTGTTTTTT
NA	TRBJ2-1	TRBV5-1	NA	CASSLESSSYNEQFF	TGCGCCAGCAGCTTGGAATCTAGCTCCTACAATGAGCAGTTCTTC
once	TRBJ2-1	TRBV7-2	TRBD1	CASSKIQGAGYNEQFF	TGTGCCAGCAGCAAGATACAGGGGGCGGGCTACAATGAGCAGTTCTTC
NA	TRBJ2-2	TRBV9	TRBD2	CASSVGAGGHSNTGELFF	TGTGCCAGCAGCGTGGGAGCGGGGGGACACTCGAACACCGGGGAGCTGTTTTTT
NA	TRBJ1-3	TRBV27	NA	CASRPGRSGNTIYF	TGTGCCAGCAGACCAGGGCGCTCTGGAAACACCATATATTTT
NA	TRBJ1-2	TRBV9	NA	CASSVGGSRITGLGYTF	TGTGCCAGCAGCGTAGGCGGGTCCCGAATTACAGGGTTGGGCTACACCTTC
NA	TRBJ1-4	TRBV19	NA	CASRFGGREPFEKLFF	TGTGCAAGTAGGTTTGGGGGCCGCGAACCCTTTGAAAAACTGTTTTTT
once	TRBJ1-2	TRBV5-1	NA	CASRADSGYGYTF	TGCGCCAGCAGAGCTGACAGTGGCTATGGCTACACCTTC
NA	TRBJ2-1	TRBV7-6	TRBD2	CASSLVPGLAGDEQFF	TGTGCCAGCAGCTTAGTACCGGGACTAGCGGGAGATGAGCAGTTCTTC
NA	TRBJ1-1	TRBV28	TRBD1	CASSSTGGYTEAFF	TGTGCCAGCAGTTCGACAGGGGGCTACACTGAAGCTTTCTTT
NA	TRBJ1-2	TRBV5-1	NA	CASSLMGRGGYTF	TGCGCCAGCAGCTTGATGGGGAGGGGTGGCTACACCTTC
NA	TRBJ2-7	TRBV28	TRBD2	CASSLLGLDLNKQYF	TGTGCCAGCAGTTTACTGGGACTAGACCTAAATAAGCAGTACTTC
NA	TRBJ1-3	TRBV18	NA	CASSPLATGTRAGNTIYF	TGTGCCAGCTCACCACTCGCAACAGGGACTAGGGCTGGAAACACCATATATTTT
NA	TRBJ1-3	TRBV7-2	NA	CASSLDTGSGNTIYF	TGTGCCAGCAGCTTAGACACAGGGTCCGGAAACACCATATATTTT
NA	TRBJ1-6	TRBV5-6	TRBD1	CASSSDRENSPLHF	TGTGCCAGCAGCTCTGACAGGGAGAATTCACCCCTCCACTTT
few	TRBJ2-2	TRBV4-2	TRBD1	CASSHRQGAGELFF	TGTGCCAGCAGCCACCGACAGGGAGCCGGGGAGCTGTTTTTT
NA	TRBJ2-3	TRBV11-3	NA	CASRPEQNTDTQYF	TGTGCCAGCCGTCCGGAGCAAAACACAGATACGCAGTATTTT
NA	TRBJ1-1	TRBV6-5	NA	CASREANTEAFF	TGTGCCAGCCGAGAGGCGAACACTGAAGCTTTCTTT
NA	TRBJ1-2	TRBV7-2	NA	CASSSTPGNPYGYTF	TGTGCCAGCAGCTCAACGCCCGGGAACCCCTATGGCTACACCTTC
NA	TRBJ1-2	TRBV10-3	NA	CATQTGVVDGYTF	TGTGCCACCCAGACAGGAGTCGTTGATGGCTACACCTTC
NA	TRBJ2-5	TRBV6-2/TRBV6-3	TRBD2	CASSPLRGLAGEETQYF	TGTGCCAGCAGTCCCCTACGCGGACTAGCGGGAGAGGAGACCCAGTACTTC
NA	TRBJ2-3	TRBV30	NA	CAWSGGVDTQYF	TGTGCCTGGAGTGGCGGGGTAGATACGCAGTATTTT
NA	TRBJ2-5	TRBV6-5	TRBD2	CATIGDYEETQYF	TGTGCCACGATTGGGGACTATGAAGAGACCCAGTACTTC
NA	TRBJ1-2	TRBV7-2	TRBD1	CASSLAGTEYGYTF	TGTGCCAGCAGCCTGGCCGGGACAGAATATGGCTACACCTTC
few	TRBJ1-2	TRBV28	NA	CASSLGPRQGRDGYTF	TGTGCCAGCAGTTTAGGCCCTCGTCAGGGTAGGGATGGCTACACCTTC
once	TRBJ2-1	TRBV6-2/TRBV6-3	NA	CASSDGDEQFF	TGTGCCAGCAGCGACGGGGATGAGCAGTTCTTC
once	TRBJ1-1	TRBV5-6	TRBD1	CASSSGTGGTEAFF	TGTGCCAGCAGCTCAGGGACAGGCGGCACTGAAGCTTTCTTT
NA	TRBJ1-4	TRBV6-5	NA	CASRPAGTWEKLFF	TGTGCCAGCAGGCCGGCAGGGACTTGGGAAAAACTGTTTTTT
NA	TRBJ1-1	TRBV2	NA	CASRASATEAFF	TGTGCCAGCAGGGCATCCGCCACTGAAGCTTTCTTT
NA	TRBJ2-7	TRBV29-1	NA	CSVGRGIGYEQYF	TGCAGCGTTGGCCGCGGGATCGGGTACGAGCAGTACTTC
once	TRBJ1-2	TRBV5-3	TRBD1	CARSSDRVIDYGYTF	TGTGCCAGAAGCTCGGACAGGGTGATTGACTATGGCTACACCTTC
NA	TRBJ2-5	TRBV18	NA	CASSPFRDRETQYF	TGTGCCAGCTCACCTTTCAGGGATAGAGAGACCCAGTACTTC
NA	TRBJ1-6	TRBV10-3	NA	CAIGHSENSPLHF	TGTGCCATCGGTCACTCCGAGAATTCACCCCTCCACTTT
NA	TRBJ2-4	TRBV18	TRBD2	CASSPRLAGVGNIQYF	TGTGCCAGCTCACCCCGACTAGCGGGAGTGGGAAACATTCAGTACTTC
once	TRBJ1-1	TRBV6-5	NA	CASSFGLSNTEAFF	TGTGCCAGCAGTTTCGGGTTGTCGAACACTGAAGCTTTCTTT
NA	TRBJ1-5	TRBV7-9	TRBD1	CASSLAGTGYQPQHF	TGTGCCAGCAGCTTAGCGGGGACAGGGTATCAGCCCCAGCATTTT
once	TRBJ1-5	TRBV6-5	TRBD1	CASSYSTGSNQPQHF	TGTGCCAGCAGTTACTCGACAGGGAGCAATCAGCCCCAGCATTTT
NA	TRBJ2-3	TRBV10-3	TRBD1	CAISAPGQITDTQYF	TGTGCCATCAGTGCTCCGGGACAGATAACAGATACGCAGTATTTT
NA	TRBJ2-7	TRBV28	TRBD1	CASSSRQGYAEQYF	TGTGCCAGCAGTTCCCGACAGGGGTACGCCGAGCAGTACTTC
NA	TRBJ2-1	TRBV6-2/TRBV6-3	TRBD2	CASSYMLAGYNEQFF	TGTGCCAGCAGTTATATGCTAGCGGGGTACAATGAGCAGTTCTTC
NA	TRBJ2-3	TRBV6-2/TRBV6-3	NA	CASSPLRTDTQYF	TGTGCCAGCAGTCCCCTCCGCACAGATACGCAGTATTTT
NA	TRBJ1-6	TRBV6-5	TRBD1	CASRQQGALGSPLHF	TGTGCCAGCCGACAGCAGGGGGCCTTAGGTTCACCCCTCCACTTT
once	TRBJ2-7	TRBV9	TRBD2	CASNSGGSYEQYF	TGTGCCAGCAATAGCGGGGGATCCTACGAGCAGTACTTC
NA	TRBJ2-7	TRBV6-6	TRBD2	CASTPRGDLSYEQYF	TGTGCCAGCACCCCCCGGGGGGACCTTTCCTACGAGCAGTACTTC
few	TRBJ1-3	TRBV4-3	NA	CASSQGASGNTIYF	TGCGCCAGCAGCCAGGGGGCGAGCGGAAACACCATATATTTT